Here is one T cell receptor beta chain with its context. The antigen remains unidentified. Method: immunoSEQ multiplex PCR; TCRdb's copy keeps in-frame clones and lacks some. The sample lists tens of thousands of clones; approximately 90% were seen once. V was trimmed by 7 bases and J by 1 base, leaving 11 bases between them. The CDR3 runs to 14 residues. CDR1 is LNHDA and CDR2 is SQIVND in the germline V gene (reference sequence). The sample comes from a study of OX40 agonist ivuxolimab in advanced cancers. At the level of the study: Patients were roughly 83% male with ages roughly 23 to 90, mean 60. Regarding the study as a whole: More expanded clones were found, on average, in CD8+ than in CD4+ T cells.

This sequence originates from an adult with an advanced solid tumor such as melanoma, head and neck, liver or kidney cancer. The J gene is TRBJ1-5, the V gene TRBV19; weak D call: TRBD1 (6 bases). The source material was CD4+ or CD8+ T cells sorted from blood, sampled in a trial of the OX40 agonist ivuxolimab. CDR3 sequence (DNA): TGTGCCAGTATCCGGGGGGCAAGCAATCAGCCCCAGCATTTT. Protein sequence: CASIRGASNQPQHF.